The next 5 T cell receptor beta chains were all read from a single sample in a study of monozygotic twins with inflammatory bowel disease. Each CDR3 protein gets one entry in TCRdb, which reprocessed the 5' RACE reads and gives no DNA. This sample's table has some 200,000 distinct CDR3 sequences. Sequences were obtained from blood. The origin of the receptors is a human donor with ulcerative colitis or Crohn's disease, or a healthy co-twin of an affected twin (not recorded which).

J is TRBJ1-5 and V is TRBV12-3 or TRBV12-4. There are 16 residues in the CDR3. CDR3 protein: CASSLGGRRDNQPQHF.

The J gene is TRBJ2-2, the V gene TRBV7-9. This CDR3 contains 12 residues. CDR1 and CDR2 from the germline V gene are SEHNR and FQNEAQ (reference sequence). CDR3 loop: CASTIQTGELFF.

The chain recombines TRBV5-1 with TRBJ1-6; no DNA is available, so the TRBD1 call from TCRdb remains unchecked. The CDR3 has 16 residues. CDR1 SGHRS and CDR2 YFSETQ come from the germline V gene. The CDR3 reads CASTKQDISLGSPLHF.

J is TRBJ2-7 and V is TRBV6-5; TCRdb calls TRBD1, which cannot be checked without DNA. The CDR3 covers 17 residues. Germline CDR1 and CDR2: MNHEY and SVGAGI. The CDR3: CASSYSGVGQASYEQYF.

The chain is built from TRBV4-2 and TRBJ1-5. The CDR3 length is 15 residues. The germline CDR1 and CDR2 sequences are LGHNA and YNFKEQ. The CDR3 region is CASSHLQGPNQPQHF.